These T cell receptor beta chains were read from a single sample in a study of beta chain features in type 1 diabetes. Assay: immunoSEQ multiplex PCR; the TCRdb copy retains only in-frame clones and omits some. The sample holds nearly 700,000 clones, around 15% seen once. The sample consisted of naive CD4+ T cells from blood. The receptors originated from a young man with type 1 diabetes. The CDR3 runs from the conserved cysteine through the conserved F or W. D genes are given only for firm matches. Some rows mark clone size as missing; the rest say once, few, many or name a class of expanded clone.

j_call | v_call | clone_size | d_call | cdr3_aa | cdr3_nt
TRBJ2-4 | TRBV30 | few | TRBD2 | CAWSRGELAKNIQYF | TGTGCCTGGAGCCGGGGGGAACTAGCCAAAAACATTCAGTACTTC
TRBJ2-5 | TRBV7-9 | few | NA | CASSGRVQETQYF | TGTGCCAGCAGCGGCAGGGTTCAAGAGACCCAGTACTTC
TRBJ2-3 | TRBV5-1 | NA | TRBD2 | CASSPGLAGSEYF | TGCGCCAGCAGCCCTGGACTAGCGGGGTCGGAATATTTT
TRBJ1-6 | TRBV6-1 | NA | NA | CASSEVAGSSSPLHF | TGTGCCAGCAGTGAAGTGGCAGGGAGCTCCTCACCCCTCCACTTT
TRBJ2-7 | TRBV4-1 | few | NA | CASSQGFRTDSYEQYF | TGCGCCAGCAGCCAAGGCTTCAGGACAGACTCCTACGAGCAGTACTTC
TRBJ1-5 | TRBV2 | NA | NA | CASSEREQGGQPQHF | TGTGCCAGCAGTGAGAGGGAACAGGGCGGTCAGCCCCAGCATTTT
TRBJ1-2 | TRBV11-2 | NA | NA | CASSLTNYGYTF | TGTGCCAGCAGCTTAACTAACTATGGCTACACCTTC
TRBJ2-1 | TRBV9 | NA | NA | CASSLGLSSYNEQFF | TGTGCCAGCAGCTTGGGCCTGAGCTCCTACAATGAGCAGTTCTTC
TRBJ2-6 | TRBV30 | NA | TRBD1 | CAWSYRGTGANVLTF | TGTGCCTGGAGTTACAGGGGAACTGGGGCCAACGTCCTGACTTTC
TRBJ2-7 | TRBV30 | few | NA | CAWTDGMHLYEQYF | TGTGCCTGGACGGACGGGATGCACCTCTACGAGCAGTACTTC
TRBJ2-3 | TRBV4-1 | few | NA | CASSDQVGRGVRADTQYF | TGCGCCAGCAGCGACCAGGTCGGGCGCGGGGTGAGGGCAGATACGCAGTATTTT
TRBJ1-1 | TRBV19 | few | NA | CASTIGGYTEAFF | TGTGCCAGTACCATCGGGGGTTACACTGAAGCTTTCTTT
TRBJ2-7 | TRBV5-1 | few | NA | CASSLGSGYEQYF | TGCGCCAGCAGCTTGGGTTCCGGCTACGAGCAGTACTTC
TRBJ1-3 | TRBV30 | NA | NA | CAWSSWTDTIYF | TGTGCCTGGAGTTCTTGGACAGACACCATATATTTT
TRBJ1-2 | TRBV20-1 | NA | NA | CSAQDEDGYTF | TGCAGTGCTCAAGACGAGGATGGCTACACCTTC
TRBJ1-5 | TRBV28 | NA | NA | CASSRNQPQHF | TGTGCCAGCAGCCGTAATCAGCCCCAGCATTTT
TRBJ1-5 | TRBV2 | NA | TRBD1 | CASTKGGGQPQHF | TGTGCCAGCACCAAAGGAGGGGGCCAGCCCCAGCATTTT
TRBJ1-6 | TRBV12-5 | few | NA | CASGEVGFSPLHF | TGTGCTAGTGGAGAAGTGGGGTTTTCACCCCTCCACTTT
TRBJ1-1 | TRBV10-3 | NA | NA | CAMGSGAMNTEAFF | TGTGCCATGGGATCGGGGGCCATGAACACTGAAGCTTTCTTT
TRBJ2-1 | TRBV5-6 | NA | NA | CASSLARTKNEQFF | TGTGCCAGCAGCTTGGCCCGGACAAAAAATGAGCAGTTCTTC
TRBJ2-7 | TRBV10-3 | few | NA | CAISAGAGGSYEQYF | TGTGCCATCAGTGCGGGAGCGGGCGGTAGCTACGAGCAGTACTTC
TRBJ1-1 | TRBV5-4 | NA | NA | CASSPEGGTEAFF | TGTGCCAGCAGCCCCGAGGGGGGTACGGAAGCTTTCTTT
TRBJ2-7 | TRBV7-2 | few | NA | CASSQGPVGEQYF | TGTGCCAGCTCCCAGGGCCCGGTCGGGGAGCAGTACTTC
TRBJ2-7 | TRBV5-1 | NA | NA | CASSPQPTVPGEQYF | TGCGCCAGCAGCCCGCAACCGACAGTTCCGGGAGAGCAGTACTTC
TRBJ1-5 | TRBV6-4 | once | NA | CASSRLPDQPQHF | TGTGCCAGCAGTAGGCTTCCAGATCAGCCCCAGCATTTT
TRBJ2-7 | TRBV19 | few | NA | CASSTRTGFGGYEQYF | TGTGCCAGTAGTACCCGGACTGGGTTCGGTGGGTACGAGCAGTACTTC
TRBJ2-1 | TRBV10-3 | few | TRBD2 | CAISEGLAGGSSYNEQFF | TGTGCCATCAGTGAGGGACTAGCGGGGGGGAGCTCCTACAATGAGCAGTTCTTC
TRBJ2-7 | TRBV29-1 | NA | NA | CSVRGRLSLEQYF | TGCAGCGTAAGGGGACGCCTCTCTCTCGAGCAGTACTTC
TRBJ2-5 | TRBV12-5 | few | NA | CASALVVGFQETQYF | TGTGCTAGTGCTTTGGTAGTAGGGTTTCAAGAGACCCAGTACTTC
TRBJ2-2 | TRBV9 | few | NA | CASSVEGGELFF | TGTGCCAGCAGCGTAGAGGGAGGGGAGCTGTTTTTT
TRBJ1-2 | TRBV5-1 | NA | TRBD1 | CASSFGQEGYTF | TGCGCCAGCAGCTTCGGACAGGAAGGCTACACCTTC
TRBJ2-1 | TRBV7-2 | NA | TRBD2 | CASSLLPGGPDEQFF | TGTGCCAGCAGCTTACTTCCGGGGGGGCCAGATGAGCAGTTCTTC
TRBJ1-2 | TRBV25-1 | NA | NA | CASRDTGSSYGYTF | TGTGCCAGCAGGGATACAGGGTCCAGCTATGGCTACACCTTC
TRBJ2-5 | TRBV10-3 | few | NA | CAISESNAGETQYF | TGTGCCATCAGTGAGTCGAACGCGGGGGAGACCCAGTACTTC
TRBJ2-5 | TRBV9 | NA | TRBD2 | CASSVGASGGQETQYF | TGTGCCAGCAGCGTAGGGGCTAGCGGGGGGCAAGAGACCCAGTACTTC
TRBJ1-1 | TRBV20-1 | NA | NA | CRAARGAEAFF | TGCAGAGCTGCCAGGGGCGCTGAAGCTTTCTTT
TRBJ1-6 | TRBV19 | once | NA | CASRLWGSPLHF | TGTGCCAGTCGGCTTTGGGGCTCACCCCTCCACTTT
TRBJ2-5 | TRBV29-1 | NA | TRBD2 | CSVNFGVAGWETQYF | TGCAGCGTCAATTTTGGTGTAGCGGGATGGGAGACCCAGTACTTC
TRBJ2-3 | TRBV30 | NA | TRBD2 | CAWSVPPFGGATDTQYF | TGTGCCTGGAGTGTTCCCCCCTTCGGGGGGGCCACAGATACGCAGTATTTT